Presented here are 28 T cell receptor beta chains from one specimen sequenced in a study of shared clonotypes between healthy human individuals. Cells designated naive CD8 were CD45RO-negative and were positively selected for CCR7, with terminally differentiated effector memory CD45RA+ cells excluded. This table comes from immunoSEQ multiplex PCR, and its TCRdb copy is limited to in-frame clones, with some not included. The data hold about 2 million clones, with roughly 94% observed a single time. The specimen was naive CD8+ T cells sorted from blood. The receptors shown here come from a man between 18 and 29 years old in good health.

The chain uses TRBV6-5 and TRBJ1-5; possibly TRBD1 for D (5 bases). The CDR3 consists of 12 residues. From germline, CDR1 is MNHEY and CDR2 SVGAGI. V was trimmed by 6 bases and J by 7 bases, leaving 10 bases between them. The CDR3 sequence: CASRAGSQPQHF. Here the CDR3 DNA reads TGTGCCAGCAGAGCAGGGAGCCAGCCCCAGCATTTT.

About this clone itself: At one boundary the junction diverges from the germline segment, which might be a read error. The V gene is TRBV7-7, the J gene TRBJ2-7, with D perhaps TRBD1 or TRBD2 (5 bases each). The CDR3 spans 16 residues. In germline, CDR1 is SSHAT, CDR2 FNYEAQ (reference sequence). Here the CDR3 DNA reads TGTGCTAGCAGCTTAGTCCGGGGAGCAGGGCCCTACGAGCAGTACTTC. It codes for CASSLVRGAGPYEQYF.

CDR3 sequence (DNA): TGTGCCAGCAGTTTACAGGGCCCTAACAATGAGCAGTTCTTC. Translated, it gives CASSLQGPNNEQFF. The J gene is TRBJ2-1, the V gene TRBV27, with D possibly matching TRBD1 (5 bases). This CDR3 is 14 amino acids long. From germline, CDR1 is MNHEY and CDR2 SMNVEV (reference sequence). Trimming took 2 bases from V and 5 from J, leaving 10 bases between them.

V and J are TRBV4-1 and TRBJ2-1; D is perhaps TRBD1 (5 bases). Trimming removed 6 bases at V and 5 bases at J, with 14 bases between. CDR1 and CDR2 (germline): MGHRA, YSYEKL. The CDR3 totals 14 residues. CDR3 DNA: TGCGCCAGCAGGATTGGGGCAGCCAACAATGAGCAGTTCTTC. Its protein is CASRIGAANNEQFF.

Turning to this clone: Other DNA sequences in the sample encode the same CDR3. CDR3 DNA: TGTGCCAGCAGTCCATCAGGGACAGATACGCAGTATTTT. As protein: CASSPSGTDTQYF. This sequence joins TRBV6-5 and TRBJ2-3, with a possible D match to TRBD1 (5 bases). The CDR3 extends over 13 amino acids. Germline V gene data show CDR1 as MNHEY and CDR2 as SVGAGI. Trimming removed 5 bases from V and 3 bases from J, with 9 bases in between.

The chain links TRBV7-9 to TRBJ2-7; 9 positions match TRBD2. Trimming cost V 3 bases and J 2 bases; bases outside gene matches: 11. CDR1 is SEHNR and CDR2 is FQNEAQ in the germline V gene (reference sequence). This CDR3 has 17 residues. The CDR3 DNA sequence: TGTGCCAGCAGCTTTCCCACCAGCGGGAGGCTAACCTACGAGCAGTACTTC. Amino acids: CASSFPTSGRLTYEQYF. The full variable domain, its missing parts supplied by reference TRBV7-9 and TRBJ2-7, is DTGVSQNPRHKITKRGQNVTFRCDPISEHNRLYWYRQTLGQGPEFLTYFQNEAQLEKSRLLSDRFSAERPKGSFSTLEIQRTEQGDSAMYLCASSFPTSGRLTYEQYFGPGTRLTVT.

This rearrangement joins TRBV4-1 to TRBJ1-4; D gene unclear. Germline V gene data show CDR1 as MGHRA and CDR2 as YSYEKL. This CDR3 is built from 12 residues. Between the trimmed V and J ends, which lost 0 bases and 9 bases, there was a span of 5 bases. The CDR3 DNA follows: TGCGCCAGCAGCCAAGATTTGCAAAAACTGTTTTTT. It yields the protein CASSQDLQKLFF.

The V gene is TRBV6-1, the J gene TRBJ2-3, with D perhaps being TRBD1 or TRBD2 (5 bases each). This CDR3 has 13 amino acids. Germline V CDR1 and CDR2: MNHNS, SASEGT. V lost 8 bases and J lost 8, with 17 bases in between. This CDR3 reads CASGTLQASTQYF. CDR3 bases: TGTGCCAGCGGGACCCTACAGGCTAGTACGCAGTATTTT.

V is TRBV10-3 and J is TRBJ2-7; D tentatively fits TRBD1 or TRBD2 (5 bases each). The germline V gene encodes CDR1 ENHRY and CDR2 SYGVKD. With 0 bases removed from V and 3 bases from J, the gap between germline ends came to 18 bases. The CDR3 is 17 amino acids. The CDR3 loop reads CAISESRGGPADYEQYF. CDR3 bases: TGTGCCATCAGTGAGTCGAGGGGTGGTCCGGCAGACTACGAGCAGTACTTC.

This chain uses TRBV5-1 with TRBJ2-3, with TRBD2 identical over 8 bases. This CDR3 region has 15 residues. Germline V gene data show CDR1 as SGHRS and CDR2 as YFSETQ. Unmatched junction bases numbered 6, after V lost 4 bases and J lost 2 bases. The CDR3 DNA reads as TGCGCCAGCAGCACCCGGACTAGCTCCACAGATACGCAGTATTTT. Its protein is CASSTRTSSTDTQYF.

This clone was seen a single time. CDR3 sequence (DNA): TGTGCCAGCACCGGCGGCTATGAGCAGTTCTTC. It yields the protein CASTGGYEQFF. The gene calls are TRBV25-1 and TRBJ2-1; D unresolved. This CDR3 is 11 amino acids long. CDR1 is MGHDK, CDR2 SYGVNS, per germline. The ends were cut back, 7 bases at V and 8 bases at J, with 9 bases in the middle.

As DNA, the CDR3 is TGTGCCAGCAGTTACGCGGGCCCCGAAGGCGAGCAGTACTTC. It specifies CASSYAGPEGEQYF. This rearrangement joins TRBV6-5 to TRBJ2-7; a weak D match, TRBD2 (5 bases). Germline CDR1 and CDR2: MNHEY and SVGAGI. The ends were cut back, 2 bases at V and 6 bases at J, with 14 bases in the middle. The CDR3 has 14 residues.

CDR3 nucleotide sequence: TGTGCCAGCAGCAACGGGACAGGGTTCGGCACTGAAGCTTTCTTT. It encodes CASSNGTGFGTEAFF. This chain uses TRBV5-5 with TRBJ1-1; 9 nucleotides line up with TRBD1. This CDR3 has 15 residues. Germline V gene data show CDR1 as SGHKS and CDR2 as YYEKEE (reference sequence). Losses at the gene ends were 4 bases for V and 4 bases for J; bases not matched to a gene: 8.

The J gene is TRBJ2-1, the V gene TRBV7-9; 7 bases align to TRBD2. With V trimmed by 10 bases and J by 10 bases, 25 bases remained unmatched. From germline, CDR1 is SEHNR and CDR2 FQNEAQ (reference sequence). The CDR3 covers 17 residues. The CDR3: CATTHSGLSVVLWEQFF. DNA of the CDR3: TGTGCCACCACCCATAGCGGGCTATCTGTGGTGTTGTGGGAGCAGTTCTTC.

This sequence joins TRBV27 and TRBJ2-4; D might be TRBD1 (5 bases). The CDR3 is 15 amino acids. Germline V lookup: CDR1 MNHEY, CDR2 SMNVEV (reference sequence). Between the trimmed V and J ends, which lost 6 bases and 0 bases, there was a span of 12 bases. CDR3 DNA sequence: TGTGCCAGCAGCCCAGGGTTCCTAGCCAAAAACATTCAGTACTTC. Protein product: CASSPGFLAKNIQYF.

The count of this clone is one. The chain employs TRBV18 and TRBJ2-2; 8 nucleotides agree with TRBD1. This CDR3 region has 18 residues. CDR1 and CDR2 from the germline V gene are KGHSH and LQKENI. Trimming at V came to 3 bases and at J to 0 bases, leaving 9 bases not matched to a gene. CDR3 amino acids: CASSPKFDRGPNTGELFF. Here the CDR3 DNA reads TGTGCCAGCTCACCTAAATTCGACAGGGGACCGAACACCGGGGAGCTGTTTTTT.

This chain uses TRBV27 with TRBJ2-3, with D possibly being TRBD2 (6 bases). Trimming pared 5 bases from V and 0 bases from J, leaving 24 bases between. This CDR3 contains 19 residues. Germline V gene data show CDR1 as MNHEY and CDR2 as SMNVEV (reference sequence). The CDR3, as DNA: TGTGCCAGCAGTCCCTCCTCGGGAGAGGCCCCTTTAAGCACAGATACGCAGTATTTT. It codes for CASSPSSGEAPLSTDTQYF.

This chain joins TRBV19 and TRBJ2-1; weak D call: TRBD2 (5 bases). Germline loops: CDR1 LNHDA, CDR2 SQIVND (reference sequence). The CDR3 length is 15 residues. V dropped 3 bases and J dropped 7 bases, with 16 bases sitting between them. The CDR3 protein is CASSIGTRVPNEQFF. The CDR3 DNA reads TGTGCCAGTAGTATTGGTACTAGGGTTCCGAATGAGCAGTTCTTC.

The chain carries TRBV7-8 and TRBJ2-7, with a possible D match to TRBD1 (6 bases). Trimming shortened V by 5 bases and J by 6 bases, and 20 bases separated the two germline ends. CDR1 SGHVS and CDR2 FQNEAQ come from the germline V gene. The CDR3 consists of 15 residues. The chain's CDR3 is CASSARQDSLPEQYF. The CDR3 bases are TGTGCCAGCAGCGCCCGACAGGACTCTCTTCCCGAGCAGTACTTC.

V is TRBV6-1 and J is TRBJ1-2, with D maybe TRBD1 (5 bases). CDR3 size: 15 residues. V dropped 3 bases and J dropped 3 bases, with 14 bases sitting between them. Germline assignment: CDR1 MNHNS and CDR2 SASEGT. This chain's CDR3 is CASSDHWGTDYGYTF. Written as DNA, the CDR3 is TGTGCCAGCAGTGACCACTGGGGGACGGACTATGGCTACACCTTC.

The genes are TRBV6-1 and TRBJ2-2; 7 nucleotides match TRBD1. CDR1 and CDR2 from the germline V gene are MNHNS and SASEGT. V trimming: 2 bases; J trimming: 5 bases; junction bases outside the gene matches: 8. The CDR3 loop spans 16 amino acids. CDR3 in DNA: TGTGCCAGCAGTGAAATTGACAGGGCGGAAACCGGGGAGCTGTTTTTT. It translates to CASSEIDRAETGELFF.

The genes are TRBV4-1 and TRBJ2-2; D call uncertain. The CDR3 is made up of 16 amino acids. Trimming took off 1 base at V and 5 bases at J, with 14 bases between the two ends. Germline CDR1 and CDR2: MGHRA and YSYEKL. CDR3 loop: CASSQVGAAWTGELFF. Written as DNA, the CDR3 is TGCGCCAGCAGCCAAGTTGGAGCTGCTTGGACCGGGGAGCTGTTTTTT.

Comment on this clone: This specimen includes other DNA sequences encoding the same CDR3. The rearrangement links TRBV4-1 to TRBJ1-2, with TRBD1 identical over 10 bases. The CDR3 consists of 15 residues. Unmatched junction bases numbered 3, after V lost 0 bases and J lost 5 bases. Looked up from germline, CDR1 is MGHRA and CDR2 is YSYEKL. The CDR3 loop reads CASSQETGGGYGYTF. In nucleotides, the CDR3 is TGCGCCAGCAGCCAAGAGACAGGGGGCGGTTATGGCTACACCTTC.

This clone was detected a few times. The rearrangement links TRBV7-8 to TRBJ2-7; D unclear. Per the germline V gene, CDR1 is SGHVS and CDR2 is FQNEAQ. The germline V and J ends were trimmed by 7 bases and 4 bases, with 14 bases remaining between them. CDR3 length: 13 residues. Here the CDR3 DNA reads TGTGCCAGCACCCCTAGACCAGGTTACGAGCAGTACTTC. Translation gives CASTPRPGYEQYF.

The chain employs TRBV13 and TRBJ2-7; D is undetermined. With 5 bases removed from V and 7 bases from J, the gap between germline ends came to 15 bases. This CDR3 region has 13 residues. CDR1 and CDR2 (germline): PRHDT, FYEKMQ (reference sequence). The CDR3 spells CASSPPVLREQYF. CDR3 sequence (DNA): TGTGCCAGCAGCCCCCCAGTTCTCCGAGAGCAGTACTTC.

In this sample, this clone turned up once. The chain combines TRBV5-6 with TRBJ1-1; a weak D match, TRBD1 (5 bases). Per the germline V gene, CDR1 is SGHDT and CDR2 is YYEEEE. The germline V and J ends were trimmed by 4 bases and 6 bases, with 13 bases remaining between them. The CDR3 runs 13 residues. The CDR3 DNA sequence: TGTGCCAGCAGCCCTACAGGAGGACCTGAAGCTTTCTTT. Translation: CASSPTGGPEAFF. Filled out from reference TRBV5-6 and TRBJ1-1, the complete variable domain reads DAGVTQSPTHLIKTRGQQVTLRCSPKSGHDTVSWYQQALGQGPQFIFQYYEEEERQRGNFPDRFSGHQFPNYSSELNVNALLLGDSALYLCASSPTGGPEAFFGQGTRLTVV.

This clone was seen only once. This chain links TRBV5-4 with TRBJ1-2; perhaps TRBD1 as D (5 bases). Germline lookup yields CDR1 SGHNT and CDR2 YYREEE (reference sequence). This CDR3 has 14 amino acids. Trimming took off 6 bases at V and 0 bases at J, with 12 bases between the two ends. This CDR3 is CASTIQGSNYGYTF. The CDR3 region has the DNA TGTGCCAGCACAATTCAGGGATCTAACTATGGCTACACCTTC.

The genes are TRBV7-9 and TRBJ2-7; weak D call: TRBD2 (6 bases). The CDR3 is made up of 13 amino acids. The germline V gene has CDR1 SEHNR and CDR2 FQNEAQ (reference sequence). V was pared by 4 bases and J by 5 bases, with 12 bases between. The CDR3 bases are TGTGCCAGCAGCTGGGAGGAAACCCACGAGCAGTACTTC. Protein: CASSWEETHEQYF.